This TCR beta chain is from a study of blood T cell repertoires in COVID-19. Study summary: Collection of acute and convalescent COVID-19 samples took place in the United States, Italy and Spain. Nucleic acid was either cDNA or gDNA, and it came from T cells, B-cell-depleted T cells, or PBMCs.

V was clipped by 0 bases and J by 4 bases; unmatched bases: 8. There are 17 residues in the CDR3. Germline loops: CDR1 MNHEY, CDR2 SVGEGT. Study processing details: Reference gene primer amplification in the assay estimated nucleated cell counts. Repertoires were generated with immunoSEQ multiplex PCR, while TCRdb's copy carries only in-frame clones and drops some. D and trimming were read from the DNA, whereas the V and J calls and clone size are those reported in that table. The sample has 130,000 or so clones; about 80% are singletons. The rearrangement links TRBV6-2 or TRBV6-3 to TRBJ2-3; 9 bases align to TRBD2. The sequenced sample was peripheral blood. This receptor was obtained from a woman older than 75 with acute or convalescent COVID-19. CDR3 nucleotides: TGTGCCAGCAGTTACTCGGCGCGGGGGGGCTCGCCAGATACGCAGTATTTT. It codes for CASSYSARGGSPDTQYF.